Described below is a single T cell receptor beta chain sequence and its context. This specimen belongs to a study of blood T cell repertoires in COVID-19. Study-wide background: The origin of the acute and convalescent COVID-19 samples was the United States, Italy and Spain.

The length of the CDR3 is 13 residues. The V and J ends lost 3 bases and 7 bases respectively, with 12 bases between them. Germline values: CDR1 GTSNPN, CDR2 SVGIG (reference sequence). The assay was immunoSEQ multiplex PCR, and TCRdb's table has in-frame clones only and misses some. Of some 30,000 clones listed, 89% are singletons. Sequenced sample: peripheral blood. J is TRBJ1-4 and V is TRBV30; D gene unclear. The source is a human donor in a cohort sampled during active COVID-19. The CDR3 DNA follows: TGTGCCTGGAGGGGGTGGGAGACTGAAAAACTGTTTTTT. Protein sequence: CAWRGWETEKLFF.